The T cell receptor (beta chain) described here comes from a study of cytomegalovirus exposure and HLA in healthy donors. Findings and caveats of the study: Most of the TCR beta V segments (in an earlier analysis) were productive either about 87% or about 30% of the time. Relative to the approximately 670-donor mean, N-insertions were reportedly fewer in an Asian-associated ancestry cluster in a later analysis.

In germline, CDR1 is LGHNA, CDR2 YSLEER. CDR3 length equals 17 residues. V was clipped by 4 bases and J by 2 bases; unmatched bases: 12. A remark on this clone: Its antigen is unknown.

Primers included in the PCR were 60 Vbeta and 13 Jbeta primers. Data came from immunoSEQ multiplex PCR; TCRdb stores just in-frame clones and leaves some out. Its table lists about 160,000 clones. The donors (healthy individuals) were bone marrow donors. Donors counted as nominally healthy when sampled, yet unrecorded immune exposures were likely. This TCR came from a woman in her fifties or sixties in good health and CMV-seronegative. What was sequenced was PBMCs. The chain joins TRBV4-3 to TRBJ1-1, with 8 bases matching TRBD1. The CDR3 bases are TGCGCCAGCAGCCTTTTAGGACAGGGAGGCTCAAACACTGAAGCTTTCTTT. It encodes CASSLLGQGGSNTEAFF.